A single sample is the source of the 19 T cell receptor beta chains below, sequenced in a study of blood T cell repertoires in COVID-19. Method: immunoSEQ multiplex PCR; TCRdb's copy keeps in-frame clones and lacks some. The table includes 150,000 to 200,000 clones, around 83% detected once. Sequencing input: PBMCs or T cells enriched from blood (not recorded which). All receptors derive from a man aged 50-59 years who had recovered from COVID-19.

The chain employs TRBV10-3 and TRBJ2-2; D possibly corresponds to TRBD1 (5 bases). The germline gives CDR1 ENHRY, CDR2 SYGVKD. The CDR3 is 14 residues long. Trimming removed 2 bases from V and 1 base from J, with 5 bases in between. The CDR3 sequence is CAISEGQNTGELFF. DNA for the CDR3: TGTGCCATCAGTGAGGGACAGAACACCGGGGAGCTGTTTTTT.

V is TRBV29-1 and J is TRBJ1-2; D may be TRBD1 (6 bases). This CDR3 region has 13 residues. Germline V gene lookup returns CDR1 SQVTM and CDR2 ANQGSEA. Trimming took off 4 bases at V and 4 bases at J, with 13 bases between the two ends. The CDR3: CSVVVMTGYGYTF. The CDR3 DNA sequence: TGCAGCGTTGTGGTTATGACAGGCTATGGCTACACCTTC.

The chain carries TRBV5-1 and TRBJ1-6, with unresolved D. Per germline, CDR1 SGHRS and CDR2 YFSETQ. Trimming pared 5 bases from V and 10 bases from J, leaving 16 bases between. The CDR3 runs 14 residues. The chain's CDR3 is CASSFVWEKSPLHF. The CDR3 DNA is TGCGCCAGCAGTTTTGTGTGGGAGAAGTCACCCCTCCACTTT.

In nucleotides, the CDR3 is TGTGCCAGCAGCTCTCTAGCGGGGGGGATTGAGACCCAGTACTTC. This sequence encodes CASSSLAGGIETQYF. This chain links TRBV7-9 with TRBJ2-5; 12 bases match TRBD2. With V trimmed by 4 bases and J by 5 bases, 5 bases remained unmatched. There are 15 residues in the CDR3. The germline CDR1 and CDR2 sequences are SEHNR and FQNEAQ (reference sequence).

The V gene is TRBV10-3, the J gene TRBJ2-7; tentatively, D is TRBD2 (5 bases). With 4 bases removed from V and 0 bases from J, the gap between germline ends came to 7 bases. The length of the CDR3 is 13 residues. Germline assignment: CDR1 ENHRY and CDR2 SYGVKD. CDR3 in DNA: TGTGCCATCAGTGGGGGAGACTCCTACGAGCAGTACTTC. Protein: CAISGGDSYEQYF.

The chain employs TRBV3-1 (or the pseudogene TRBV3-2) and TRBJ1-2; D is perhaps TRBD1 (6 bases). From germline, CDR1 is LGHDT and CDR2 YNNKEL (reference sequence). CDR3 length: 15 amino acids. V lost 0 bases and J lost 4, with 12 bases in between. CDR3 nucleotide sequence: TGTGCCAGCAGCCAAGATCGGGGGGCCAGCTATGGCTACACCTTC. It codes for CASSQDRGASYGYTF.

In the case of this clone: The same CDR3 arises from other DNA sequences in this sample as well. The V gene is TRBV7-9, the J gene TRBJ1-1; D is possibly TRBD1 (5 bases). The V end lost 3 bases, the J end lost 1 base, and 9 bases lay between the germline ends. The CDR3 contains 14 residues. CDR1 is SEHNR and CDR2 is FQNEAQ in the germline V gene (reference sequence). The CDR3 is CASSFGQGNTEAFF. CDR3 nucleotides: TGTGCCAGCAGCTTCGGGCAGGGGAACACTGAAGCTTTCTTT.

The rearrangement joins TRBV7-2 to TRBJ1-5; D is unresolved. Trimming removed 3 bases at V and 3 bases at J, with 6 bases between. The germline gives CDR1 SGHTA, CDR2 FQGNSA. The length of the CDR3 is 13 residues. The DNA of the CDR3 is TGTGCCAGCAGCTTTAACTCCAATCAGCCCCAGCATTTT. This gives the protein CASSFNSNQPQHF.

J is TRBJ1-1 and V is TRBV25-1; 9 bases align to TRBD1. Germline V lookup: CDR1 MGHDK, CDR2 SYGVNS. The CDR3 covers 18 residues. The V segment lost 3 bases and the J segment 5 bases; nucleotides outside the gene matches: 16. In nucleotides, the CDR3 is TGTGCCAGCAGTGAGGGTGCCCTGGGACAGGGCCCGCGGACTGAAGCTTTCTTT. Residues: CASSEGALGQGPRTEAFF. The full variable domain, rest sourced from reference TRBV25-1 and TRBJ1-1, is EADIYQTPRYLVIGTGKKITLECSQTMGHDKMYWYQQDPGMELHLIHYSYGVNSTEKGDLSSESTVSRIRTEHFPLTLESARPSHTSQYLCASSEGALGQGPRTEAFFGQGTRLTVV.

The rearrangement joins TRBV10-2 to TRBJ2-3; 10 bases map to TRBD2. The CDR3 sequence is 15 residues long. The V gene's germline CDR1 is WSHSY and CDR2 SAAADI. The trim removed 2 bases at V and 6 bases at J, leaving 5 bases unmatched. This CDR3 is CASSEMAAGGDTQYF. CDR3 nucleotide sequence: TGCGCCAGCAGTGAGATGGCAGCGGGGGGGGATACGCAGTATTTT.

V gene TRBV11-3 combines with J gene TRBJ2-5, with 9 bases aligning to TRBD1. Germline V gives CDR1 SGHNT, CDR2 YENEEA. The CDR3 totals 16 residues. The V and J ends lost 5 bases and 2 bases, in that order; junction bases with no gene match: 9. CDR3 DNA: TGTGCCAGCAGCCCTGGACAGGGGCATTTACAAGAGACCCAGTACTTC. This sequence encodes CASSPGQGHLQETQYF.

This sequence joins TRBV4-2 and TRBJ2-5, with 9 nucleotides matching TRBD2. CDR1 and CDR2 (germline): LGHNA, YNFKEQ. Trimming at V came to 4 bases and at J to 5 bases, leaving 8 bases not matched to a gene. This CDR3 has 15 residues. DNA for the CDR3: TGTGCCAGCAGCCGGGAGCGGGGGGCTCCGGAGACCCAGTACTTC. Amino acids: CASSRERGAPETQYF.

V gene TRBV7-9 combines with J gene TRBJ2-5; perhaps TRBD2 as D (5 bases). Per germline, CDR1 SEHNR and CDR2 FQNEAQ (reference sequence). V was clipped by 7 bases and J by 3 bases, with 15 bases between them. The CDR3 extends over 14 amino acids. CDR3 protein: CASIELGKEETQYF. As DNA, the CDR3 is TGTGCCAGCATAGAACTAGGAAAAGAAGAGACCCAGTACTTC.

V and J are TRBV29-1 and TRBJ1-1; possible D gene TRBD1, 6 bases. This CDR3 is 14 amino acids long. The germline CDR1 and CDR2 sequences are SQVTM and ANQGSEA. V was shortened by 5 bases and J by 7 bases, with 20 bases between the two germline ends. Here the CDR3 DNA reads TGCAGCGTTCGACACCCCAACAGGGATATTGAAGCTTTCTTT. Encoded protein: CSVRHPNRDIEAFF. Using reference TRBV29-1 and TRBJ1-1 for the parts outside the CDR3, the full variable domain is SAVISQKPSRDICQRGTSLTIQCQVDSQVTMMFWYRQQPGQSLTLIATANQGSEATYESGFVIDKFPISRPNLTFSTLTVSNMSPEDSSIYLCSVRHPNRDIEAFFGQGTRLTVV.

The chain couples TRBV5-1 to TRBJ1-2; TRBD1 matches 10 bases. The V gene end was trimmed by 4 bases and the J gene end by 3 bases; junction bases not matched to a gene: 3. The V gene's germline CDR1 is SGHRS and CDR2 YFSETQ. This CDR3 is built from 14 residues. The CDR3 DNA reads TGCGCCAGCAGCCCCGGGACAGGGGACTATGGCTACACCTTC. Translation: CASSPGTGDYGYTF. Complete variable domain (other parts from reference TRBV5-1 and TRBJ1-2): KAGVTQTPRYLIKTRGQQVTLSCSPISGHRSVSWYQQTPGQGLQFLFEYFSETQRNKGNFPGRFSGRQFSNSRSEMNVSTLELGDSALYLCASSPGTGDYGYTFGSGTRLTVV.

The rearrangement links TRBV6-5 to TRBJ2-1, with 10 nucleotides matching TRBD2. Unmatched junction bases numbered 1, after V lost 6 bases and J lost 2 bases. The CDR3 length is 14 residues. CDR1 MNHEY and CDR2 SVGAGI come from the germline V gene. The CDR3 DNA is TGTGCCAGCAGCCTAGCGGGGGCCTACAATGAGCAGTTCTTC. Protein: CASSLAGAYNEQFF.

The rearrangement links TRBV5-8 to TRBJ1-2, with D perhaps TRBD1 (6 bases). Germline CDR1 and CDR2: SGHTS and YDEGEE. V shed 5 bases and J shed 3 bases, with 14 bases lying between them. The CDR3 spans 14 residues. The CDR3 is CASSAEGGDYGYTF. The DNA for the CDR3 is TGTGCCAGCAGTGCCGAGGGGGGGGACTATGGCTACACCTTC.

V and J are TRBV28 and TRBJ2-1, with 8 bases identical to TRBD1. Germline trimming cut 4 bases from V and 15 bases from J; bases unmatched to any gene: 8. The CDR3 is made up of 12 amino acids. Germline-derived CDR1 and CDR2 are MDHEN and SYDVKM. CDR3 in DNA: TGTGCCAGCAGTTCAGGGGACAGGCCACCGTTCTTC. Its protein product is CASSSGDRPPFF. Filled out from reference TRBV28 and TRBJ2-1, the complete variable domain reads DVKVTQSSRYLVKRTGEKVFLECVQDMDHENMFWYRQDPGLGLRLIYFSYDVKMKEKGDIPEGYSVSREKKERFSLILESASTNQTSMYLCASSSGDRPPFFGPGTRLTVL.

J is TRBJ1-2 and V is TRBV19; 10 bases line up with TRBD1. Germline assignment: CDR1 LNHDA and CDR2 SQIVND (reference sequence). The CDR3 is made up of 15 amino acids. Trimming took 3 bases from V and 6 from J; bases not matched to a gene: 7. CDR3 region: CASSMGTGELDGYTF. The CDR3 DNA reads TGTGCCAGTAGTATGGGGACAGGGGAGTTGGATGGCTACACCTTC. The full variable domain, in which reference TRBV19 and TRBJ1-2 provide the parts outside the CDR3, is DGGITQSPKYLFRKEGQNVTLSCEQNLNHDAMYWYRQDPGQGLRLIYYSQIVNDFQKGDIAEGYSVSREKKESFPLTVTSAQKNPTAFYLCASSMGTGELDGYTFGSGTRLTVV.